A selection of T cell receptor beta chains follows, all from one sample in a study of tumor-infiltrating lymphocytes in primary liver carcinoma. TCRdb ran MiXCR on the multiplex PCR reads and lists one entry per CDR3 protein. The data hold some 180,000 distinct CDR3 sequences, with around 85% observed a single time. The sequencing sample was made of tumor tissue from primary liver carcinoma. The receptors shown here come from a man between 40 and 49 years old with primary liver carcinoma and hepatitis B virus infection. Both conserved end residues are part of each CDR3. The order of the fields is V gene, D gene, J gene, clone size, CDR3 protein, CDR3 DNA. A D gene is named only where the DNA matches it firmly. Size is omitted from some rows. Given values are once, few, many or a class for expanded clones.

v_gene: TRBV4-3; d_gene: TRBD2; j_gene: TRBJ2-1; abundance: -; CDR3aa: CACSQDLAGASYNDQFF; CDR3nt: TGCGCCTGCAGCCAGGACCTAGCGGGAGCTTCCTACAATGATCAGTTCTTC
v_gene: TRBV29-1; d_gene: -; j_gene: TRBJ1-2; abundance: once; CDR3aa: CSVDTDCYTF; CDR3nt: TGCAGCGTTGACACTGACTGCTACACCTTC
v_gene: TRBV4-1; d_gene: -; j_gene: TRBJ1-2; abundance: -; CDR3aa: CASSQGTSAPGGFTF; CDR3nt: -
v_gene: TRBV14; d_gene: -; j_gene: TRBJ2-1; abundance: -; CDR3aa: CANSPRTVLEYNEQFF; CDR3nt: TGTGCCAACAGCCCTAGGACAGTGTTGGAGTACAATGAGCAGTTCTTC
v_gene: TRBV11-2; d_gene: -; j_gene: TRBJ2-3; abundance: -; CDR3aa: CASSLNRQGDMQFF; CDR3nt: TGTGCCAGCAGCTTAAACCGACAAGGGGATATGCAATTTTTT
v_gene: TRBV11-2; d_gene: -; j_gene: TRBJ2-3; abundance: many; CDR3aa: CASSPKGVRGGTQYF; CDR3nt: TGTGCCAGCAGCCCAAAAGGGGTGCGCGGGGGCACGCAGTATTTT
v_gene: TRBV7-2; d_gene: TRBD2; j_gene: TRBJ2-7; abundance: many; CDR3aa: CASSSPTSGRKMYF; CDR3nt: TGTGCCAGCAGTTCTCCCACTAGCGGGAGGAAAATGTACTTC
v_gene: TRBV11-2; d_gene: TRBD2; j_gene: TRBJ2-1; abundance: -; CDR3aa: CTSSLGGEQFF; CDR3nt: TGTACCAGCAGCTTGGGGGGGGAGCAATTCTTC
v_gene: TRBV6-1; d_gene: TRBD1; j_gene: TRBJ2-1; abundance: -; CDR3aa: CASSEATGESNQQFF; CDR3nt: TGTGCCAGCAGTGAGGCGACAGGGGAATCCAATCAGCAGTTCTTC
v_gene: TRBV6-1; d_gene: -; j_gene: TRBJ2-7; abundance: few; CDR3aa: CANSEVREAGNEQYF; CDR3nt: TGTGCCAACAGTGAAGTTAGGGAGGCAGGCAACGAGCAGTACTTC
v_gene: TRBV29-1; d_gene: -; j_gene: TRBJ2-1; abundance: -; CDR3aa: CSVQAENSYNEQFF; CDR3nt: TGCAGTGTCCAAGCGGAAAACTCCTACAATGAGCAGTTCTTC
v_gene: TRBV10-3; d_gene: -; j_gene: TRBJ1-2; abundance: -; CDR3aa: CVISDSKGHFDYTF; CDR3nt: TGTGTCATCAGTGACTCGAAAGGGCACTTTGACTACACCTTC